A selection of T cell receptor beta chains follows, all from one sample in a study of blood T cell repertoires in COVID-19. Produced via immunoSEQ multiplex PCR; TCRdb's table is partial and in-frame only. The sample lists some 370,000 clones, more than 70% occurring once. Material: peripheral blood. Source of these receptors: a man in his forties with acute or convalescent COVID-19. The CDR3 runs from the conserved cysteine through the conserved F or W. A D gene is named only where the DNA matches it firmly. The size of a clone is reported for some rows only, either as once, few or many, or as a class for expanded clones.

cdr3_aa cdr3_nt clone_size j_call d_call v_call
CASKSANYGYTF TGTGCCAGCAAGTCAGCGAACTATGGCTACACCTTC NA TRBJ1-2 NA TRBV28
CAWSVGLSGNTIYF TGTGCCTGGAGTGTGGGGCTCTCTGGAAACACCATATATTTT NA TRBJ1-3 NA TRBV30
CASSLYSGSFDKNIQYF TGTGCCAGCAGTTTATATTCGGGGAGTTTCGACAAAAACATTCAGTACTTC NA TRBJ2-4 NA TRBV28
CASGRSQTGGDTQYF TGTGCCAGCGGTCGGTCCCAGACGGGGGGAGATACGCAGTATTTT NA TRBJ2-3 TRBD2 TRBV6-5
CASSLGGPSTDTQYF TGCGCCAGCAGCTTGGGGGGGCCTAGCACAGATACGCAGTATTTT once TRBJ2-3 NA TRBV5-1
CASSLGGLSSLNEQFF TGTGCCAGCAGCCTCGGCGGACTAAGTTCATTAAATGAGCAGTTCTTC NA TRBJ2-1 NA TRBV3-1/TRBV3-2
CASSSGALNRGRKTQYF TGCGCCAGCAGCTCTGGAGCCCTAAACAGGGGACGGAAGACCCAGTACTTC once TRBJ2-5 TRBD1 TRBV5-1
CASRGTPLTEAFF TGTGCCAGCAGGGGCACACCCTTGACTGAAGCTTTCTTT NA TRBJ1-1 NA TRBV2
CASSLVTGTNSYEQYF TGTGCCAGCAGCTTAGTAACCGGGACAAACTCCTACGAGCAGTACTTC NA TRBJ2-7 NA TRBV7-2
CATSELLPGQGEGNTIYF TGTGCCACCAGTGAACTTCTTCCGGGACAGGGTGAAGGAAACACCATATATTTT NA TRBJ1-3 TRBD1 TRBV24-1
CASSQEQGGNQPQHF TGCGCCAGCAGCCAAGAACAGGGAGGGAATCAGCCCCAGCATTTT NA TRBJ1-5 NA TRBV4-3
CASSQDGRAENTEAFF TGCGCCAGCAGCCAAGACGGGCGGGCCGAGAACACTGAAGCTTTCTTT NA TRBJ1-1 NA TRBV4-1
CASSFYMNTEAFF TGTGCCAGCAGTTTTTATATGAACACTGAAGCTTTCTTT NA TRBJ1-1 NA TRBV27
CASSYSRTGAREQFF TGTGCCAGCAGTTACTCACGCACAGGGGCGAGGGAGCAGTTCTTC NA TRBJ2-1 TRBD1 TRBV6-5
CASSPGSGQPQHF TGTGCCAGCAGTCCCGGGAGTGGACAGCCCCAGCATTTT NA TRBJ1-5 NA TRBV12-3/TRBV12-4